This T cell receptor (beta chain) was found in a study of blood T cell repertoires in COVID-19. The overall study: Sites across the United States, Italy and Spain contributed samples from acute and convalescent COVID-19. From T cells, B-cell-depleted T cells, or PBMCs came the material, which was cDNA or gDNA.

Some clones are missing from TCRdb's copy, which holds only in-frame ones; the method was immunoSEQ multiplex PCR. This table holds roughly 100,000 clones, roughly 82% found once. The CDR3 loop spans 12 amino acids. Germline loops: CDR1 MDHEN, CDR2 SYDVKM. The germline V and J ends were trimmed by 1 base and 11 bases, with 9 bases remaining between them. Sequencing was performed on peripheral blood. The origin of this receptor is a man aged 80 or over with acute or convalescent COVID-19. The chain has TRBV28 and TRBJ1-5; the D is unclear. The CDR3 spells CASSLSSSTQHF. Written as DNA, the CDR3 is TGTGCCAGCAGTTTATCCTCCAGTACCCAGCATTTT.